This is a list of T cell receptor beta chains from one sample in a study of T cell responses to AZD1222 COVID-19 vaccine. The table came from immunoSEQ multiplex PCR; TCRdb's copy has only in-frame clones and leaves some out. There are fewer than 150,000 clones in the sample; approximately 88% occur only once, and about 4% lies in the top ten. The sequenced sample was peripheral blood, obtained on day 0 of AZD1222 vaccination. The receptors were gathered from an adult in good health. Both conserved end residues are part of each CDR3. The D gene is left open where the match is weak.

V gene: TRBV5-6; D gene: TRBD1; CDR3 protein: CASSRDRGYGYTF
V gene: TRBV29-1; D gene: NA; CDR3 protein: CSVDWDKNTGELFF
V gene: TRBV15; D gene: NA; CDR3 protein: CATSREEGAYNEQFF
V gene: TRBV12-3/TRBV12-4; D gene: NA; CDR3 protein: CASSLAGTEKAFF
V gene: TRBV5-8; D gene: NA; CDR3 protein: CASSTYGRDSYEQYF
V gene: TRBV10-3; D gene: NA; CDR3 protein: CAISEPRQGGDGYTF
V gene: TRBV30; D gene: NA; CDR3 protein: CAWTYGGGRTDTQYF
V gene: TRBV7-9; D gene: NA; CDR3 protein: CASSSDARTGSQGTQYF
V gene: TRBV15; D gene: TRBD1; CDR3 protein: CATSRDSPGGRDGYTF
V gene: TRBV7-9; D gene: NA; CDR3 protein: CASSTTGQLRNEQFF
V gene: TRBV20-1; D gene: NA; CDR3 protein: CSAQHGSPLHF
V gene: TRBV6-5; D gene: NA; CDR3 protein: CASSLRTDYNEQFF
V gene: TRBV14; D gene: TRBD2; CDR3 protein: CASSQGRTSGAGELFF
V gene: TRBV19; D gene: TRBD1; CDR3 protein: CASRPGQGSGTDTQYF
V gene: TRBV30; D gene: NA; CDR3 protein: CAWSEAGDQPQHF
V gene: TRBV3-1/TRBV3-2; D gene: NA; CDR3 protein: CASSQDTLNTEAFF
V gene: TRBV6-5; D gene: NA; CDR3 protein: CATASSNQPQHF
V gene: TRBV5-5; D gene: NA; CDR3 protein: CASSQQSRVGEKLFF
V gene: TRBV12-3/TRBV12-4; D gene: NA; CDR3 protein: CASTTGPGYEQYF
V gene: TRBV28; D gene: NA; CDR3 protein: CASLRSSYGYTF
V gene: TRBV30; D gene: TRBD1; CDR3 protein: CAWSVPSDRGNQPQHF
V gene: TRBV3-1/TRBV3-2; D gene: NA; CDR3 protein: CASSPDRGNQPQHF
V gene: TRBV20-1; D gene: NA; CDR3 protein: CSASPGTSNSPLHF
V gene: TRBV28; D gene: TRBD1; CDR3 protein: CASSWGGQGDYGYTF
V gene: TRBV10-2; D gene: TRBD1; CDR3 protein: CASRGTGGNYGYTF
V gene: TRBV10-3; D gene: NA; CDR3 protein: CAIGDRGDDNQPQHF
V gene: TRBV28; D gene: NA; CDR3 protein: CASSLPTAGRNTIYF
V gene: TRBV4-1; D gene: NA; CDR3 protein: CASSQDVGGWNTGELFF
V gene: TRBV4-1; D gene: NA; CDR3 protein: CASSQELFVPGELFF
V gene: TRBV3-1/TRBV3-2; D gene: TRBD2; CDR3 protein: CASSQEGLAGGAGTQYF
V gene: TRBV6-5; D gene: NA; CDR3 protein: CASSYSKVAPVGYTF
V gene: TRBV27; D gene: NA; CDR3 protein: CASSLASPGATPYEQYF
V gene: TRBV28; D gene: TRBD2; CDR3 protein: CASSLPLGLAGGPHSTDTQYF
V gene: TRBV5-1; D gene: NA; CDR3 protein: CASSLYPKAEQPQHF
V gene: TRBV11-2; D gene: NA; CDR3 protein: CASSLEGAGAMNTEAFF
V gene: TRBV14; D gene: NA; CDR3 protein: CASSQRVGGGAIGSYNEQFF
V gene: TRBV5-1; D gene: NA; CDR3 protein: CASRRDLKEKLFF
V gene: TRBV18; D gene: NA; CDR3 protein: CASSPGSQETQYF
V gene: TRBV18; D gene: NA; CDR3 protein: CASSPDPGTGYQPQHF
V gene: TRBV5-1; D gene: TRBD1; CDR3 protein: CASSIGGQPNYEQYF
V gene: TRBV7-9; D gene: NA; CDR3 protein: CASSFSRGYEQYF
V gene: TRBV18; D gene: TRBD1; CDR3 protein: CASSQGQGRGGEQFF
V gene: TRBV27; D gene: NA; CDR3 protein: CASSLSGAGELFF
V gene: TRBV2; D gene: NA; CDR3 protein: CASSPGGSTDTQYF
V gene: TRBV9; D gene: TRBD1; CDR3 protein: CASSATGGLNNSPLHF
V gene: TRBV28; D gene: TRBD2; CDR3 protein: CASSPGGARQEQFF
V gene: TRBV3-1/TRBV3-2; D gene: TRBD2; CDR3 protein: CASSQPFPLAGGLETQYF
V gene: TRBV4-2; D gene: TRBD1; CDR3 protein: CASSQRAGTGGARTGELFF
V gene: TRBV30; D gene: NA; CDR3 protein: CALMDRFYNEQFF
V gene: TRBV11-2; D gene: NA; CDR3 protein: CASSFTGGNEQYF
V gene: TRBV18; D gene: NA; CDR3 protein: CASSLSGYENTIYF
V gene: TRBV27; D gene: TRBD1; CDR3 protein: CASRDRGQGVQETQYF
V gene: TRBV6-1; D gene: NA; CDR3 protein: CASSDDWNTEAFF
V gene: TRBV19; D gene: NA; CDR3 protein: CASSTGSGAYEQYF
V gene: TRBV11-3; D gene: NA; CDR3 protein: CASSFNGNEQFF
V gene: TRBV5-1; D gene: TRBD1; CDR3 protein: CASSLGTGIYGYTF
V gene: TRBV10-3; D gene: NA; CDR3 protein: CAISRDSFTEAFF
V gene: TRBV11-2; D gene: TRBD1; CDR3 protein: CASSLDLGTALYGYTF